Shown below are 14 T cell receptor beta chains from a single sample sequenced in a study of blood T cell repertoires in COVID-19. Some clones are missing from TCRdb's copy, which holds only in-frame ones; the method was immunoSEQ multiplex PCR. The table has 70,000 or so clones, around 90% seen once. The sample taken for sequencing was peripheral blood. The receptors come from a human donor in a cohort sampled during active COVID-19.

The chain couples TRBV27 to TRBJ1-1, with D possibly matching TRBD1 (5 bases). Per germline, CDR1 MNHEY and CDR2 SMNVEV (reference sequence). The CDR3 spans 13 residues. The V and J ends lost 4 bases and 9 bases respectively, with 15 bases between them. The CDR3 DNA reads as TGTGCCAGCAGTTCTACTACAGGAAGTCAAGCTTTCTTT. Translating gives CASSSTTGSQAFF.

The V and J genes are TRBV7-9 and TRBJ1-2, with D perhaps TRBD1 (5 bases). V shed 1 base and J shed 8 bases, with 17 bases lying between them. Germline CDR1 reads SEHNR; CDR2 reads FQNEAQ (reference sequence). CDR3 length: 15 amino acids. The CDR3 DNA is TGTGCCAGCAGCTTAGGGGTTCGGGTACAGGCGGGCTACACCTTC. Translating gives CASSLGVRVQAGYTF.

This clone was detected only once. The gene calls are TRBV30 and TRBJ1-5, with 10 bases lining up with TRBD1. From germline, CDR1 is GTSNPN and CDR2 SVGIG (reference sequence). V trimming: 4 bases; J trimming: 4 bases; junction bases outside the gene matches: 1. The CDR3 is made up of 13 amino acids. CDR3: CAWTGQGNQPQHF. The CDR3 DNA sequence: TGTGCCTGGACGGGACAGGGGAATCAGCCCCAGCATTTT. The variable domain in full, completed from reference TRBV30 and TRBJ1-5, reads SQTIHQWPATLVQPVGSPLSLECTVEGTSNPNLYWYRQAAGRGLQLLFYSVGIGQISSEVPQNLSASRPQDRQFILSSKKLLLSDSGFYLCAWTGQGNQPQHFGDGTRLSIL.

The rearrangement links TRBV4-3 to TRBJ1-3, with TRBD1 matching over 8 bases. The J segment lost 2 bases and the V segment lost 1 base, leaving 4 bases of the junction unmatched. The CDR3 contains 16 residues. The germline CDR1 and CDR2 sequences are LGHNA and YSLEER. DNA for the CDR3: TGCGCCAGCAGCCAAGGCGGGACAGGAGCTGGAAACACCATATATTTT. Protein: CASSQGGTGAGNTIYF.

Here the CDR3 DNA reads TGTGCCAGCAGCGCCCGGGACAGGGACTACGAGCAGTACTTC. Its translation: CASSARDRDYEQYF. This sequence joins TRBV9 and TRBJ2-7; 9 bases align to TRBD1. CDR1 and CDR2 (germline): SGDLS, YYNGEE. Trimming cost V 3 bases and J 3 bases; bases outside gene matches: 4. This CDR3 has 14 residues.

Here the CDR3 reads CASSVALGVNGYTF. CDR3 nucleotide sequence: TGTGCCAGCAGCGTAGCCCTAGGGGTTAATGGCTACACCTTC. The J gene is TRBJ1-2, the V gene TRBV9, with D perhaps TRBD1 (5 bases). Germline V lookup: CDR1 SGDLS, CDR2 YYNGEE. The CDR3 is 14 residues long. Trimming took 0 bases from V and 6 from J, leaving 12 bases between them.

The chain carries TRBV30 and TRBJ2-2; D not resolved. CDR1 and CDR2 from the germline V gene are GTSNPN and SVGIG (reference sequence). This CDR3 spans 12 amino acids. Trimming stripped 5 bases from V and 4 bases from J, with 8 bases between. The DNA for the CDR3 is TGTGCCTGGTCTCCCCTCACCGGGGAGCTGTTTTTT. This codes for CAWSPLTGELFF.

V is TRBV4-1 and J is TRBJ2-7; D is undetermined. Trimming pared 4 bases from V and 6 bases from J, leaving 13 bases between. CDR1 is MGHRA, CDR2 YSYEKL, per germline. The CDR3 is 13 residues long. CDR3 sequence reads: CASSRTIESEQYF. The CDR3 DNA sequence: TGCGCCAGCAGCCGTACGATTGAGAGCGAGCAGTACTTC.

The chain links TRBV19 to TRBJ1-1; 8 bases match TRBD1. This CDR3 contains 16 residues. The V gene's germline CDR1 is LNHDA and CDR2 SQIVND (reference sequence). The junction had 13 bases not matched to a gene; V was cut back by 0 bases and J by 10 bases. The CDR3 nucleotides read TGTGCCAGTAGTATAGACGTTGGCGGCAGGGGGCAGGCAGCTTTCTTT. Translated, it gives CASSIDVGGRGQAAFF. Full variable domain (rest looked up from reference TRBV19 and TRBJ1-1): DGGITQSPKYLFRKEGQNVTLSCEQNLNHDAMYWYRQDPGQGLRLIYYSQIVNDFQKGDIAEGYSVSREKKESFPLTVTSAQKNPTAFYLCASSIDVGGRGQAAFFGQGTRLTVV.

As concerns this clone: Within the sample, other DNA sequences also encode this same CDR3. CDR3 in DNA: TGTGCCAGCAGTCCAAGCGGGGGGCGGGGAGATACGCAGTATTTT. Translated, it gives CASSPSGGRGDTQYF. The chain employs TRBV27 and TRBJ2-3, with TRBD2 identical over 9 bases. Trimming took 5 bases from V and 5 from J; bases not matched to a gene: 8. Germline V gives CDR1 MNHEY, CDR2 SMNVEV (reference sequence). The CDR3 is 15 residues long.

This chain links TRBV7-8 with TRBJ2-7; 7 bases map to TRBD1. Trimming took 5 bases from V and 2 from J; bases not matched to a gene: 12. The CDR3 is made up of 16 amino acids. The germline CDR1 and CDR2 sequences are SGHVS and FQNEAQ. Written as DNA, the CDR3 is TGTGCCAGCAGCGATTCCGGGACAGAAAGCCCCTACGAGCAGTACTTC. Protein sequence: CASSDSGTESPYEQYF.

For the CDR3, the DNA is TGTGCCAGCAGCTTTTACCGGGACAGGGTAGTAGGCGAGCAGTACTTC. Residues: CASSFYRDRVVGEQYF. The chain carries TRBV11-2 and TRBJ2-7, with TRBD1 matching 9 bases. This CDR3 contains 16 residues. The J segment lost 6 bases and the V segment lost 3 bases, leaving 12 bases of the junction unmatched. Germline V CDR1 and CDR2: SGHAT, FQNNGV. The whole variable domain, filled in from reference TRBV11-2 and TRBJ2-7, reads EAGVAQSPRYKIIEKRQSVAFWCNPISGHATLYWYQQILGQGPKLLIQFQNNGVVDDSQLPKDRFSAERLKGVDSTLKIQPAKLEDSAVYLCASSFYRDRVVGEQYFGPGTRLTVT.

In DNA form, the CDR3 reads TGTGCCAGCAGTCCCCTCATCCCTCCCCCGACCGGGATCGAGCAGTACTTC. Its translation: CASSPLIPPPTGIEQYF. The gene calls are TRBV2 and TRBJ2-7; tentatively, D is TRBD2 (5 bases). This CDR3 contains 17 residues. CDR1 and CDR2 (germline): SNHLY, FYNNEI. Trimming stripped 5 bases from V and 6 bases from J, with 26 bases between.

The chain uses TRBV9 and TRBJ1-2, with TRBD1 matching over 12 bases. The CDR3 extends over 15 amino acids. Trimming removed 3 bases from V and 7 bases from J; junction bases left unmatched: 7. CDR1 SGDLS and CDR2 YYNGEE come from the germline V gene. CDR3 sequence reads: CASSDDPGQGAGYTF. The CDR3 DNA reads TGTGCCAGCAGCGATGACCCGGGACAGGGGGCTGGCTACACCTTC.